Sequencing of this T cell receptor (beta chain) was carried out in a study of long-term antiretroviral therapy in people with HIV. Whole-study findings and limits: HIV repertoire CDR3 lengths ranged less widely than those of controls. Clones expanded before ART dominated the repertoire at all time points.

Sequencing relied on immunoSEQ assay v3.0, run at survey level. Some clones are missing from TCRdb's copy, which holds only in-frame ones; the method was immunoSEQ multiplex PCR. The sample lists around 13,000 clones; more than 65% were seen once. Notes on this clone: Its cognate antigen is unknown.

V shed 4 bases and J shed 5 bases, with 8 bases lying between them. Germline V gene sequence: CDR1 MDHEN, CDR2 SYDVKM. The CDR3 consists of 13 residues. In the United States, treatment was given to all participants with HIV. The sequence was collected from a man aged 40-55 years with HIV. This rearrangement joins TRBV28 to TRBJ1-4; no firm D call. Material: unsorted PBMCs, obtained 3.1 years after starting antiretroviral therapy. The DNA for the CDR3 is TGTGCCAGCAGTTCCGGACTGAATGAAAAACTGTTTTTT. Encoded protein: CASSSGLNEKLFF. The entire variable domain, with the rest obtained from reference TRBV28 and TRBJ1-4, is as follows: DVKVTQSSRYLVKRTGEKVFLECVQDMDHENMFWYRQDPGLGLRLIYFSYDVKMKEKGDIPEGYSVSREKKERFSLILESASTNQTSMYLCASSSGLNEKLFFGSGTQLSVL.